This T cell receptor (beta chain) is drawn from a study of T cells after yellow fever vaccination. Remarks on this clonotype: Its cognate antigen is unknown.

Each CDR3 protein gets one entry after TCRdb re-called the 5' RACE reads with MiXCR. The repertoire consists of around 400,000 distinct CDR3 sequences, with 9.5% to 13% occurring once and the leading ten covering roughly 18%. Study-wide findings and caveats: FACS-sorted repertoires could harbor abundant contaminating bulk-population clonotypes. The secondary T-cell response peaked on day 5, not day 15, but was weaker.

The ends were cut back, 0 bases at V and 2 bases at J, with 7 bases in the middle. CDR1 and CDR2 from the germline V gene are LGHNA and YSLEER. The CDR3 has 14 amino acids. The source is a man aged 18 to 29 who received the YFV17D yellow fever vaccine. The J gene is TRBJ1-2, the V gene TRBV4-3; tentatively, D is TRBD1 (5 bases). This specimen was PBMCs, taken on the day of the first yellow fever vaccination. The CDR3 region is CASSQDSGNYGYTF. The CDR3 DNA is TGCGCCAGCAGCCAAGATTCAGGGAACTATGGCTACACCTTC.